One sample yielded the 17 T cell receptor beta chains listed below, sequenced in a study of cytomegalovirus exposure and HLA in healthy donors. PCR primers comprised 60 Vbeta and 13 Jbeta primers. The repertoire was sequenced with immunoSEQ multiplex PCR; TCRdb's copy has only in-frame clones and lacks some. This table has approximately 200,000 clones, 79% appearing once. Specimen: PBMCs. The origin of the receptors is a girl under 18 in good health and CMV-seropositive.

The genes are TRBV15 and TRBJ2-2, with 7 bases fitting TRBD1. The CDR3 has 16 amino acids. After removal of 4 bases from V and 0 bases from J, the junction contained 5 bases not matched to a gene. In germline, CDR1 is LNHNV, CDR2 YYDKDF (reference sequence). Here the CDR3 reads CATSTRQGTNTGELFF. The DNA for the CDR3 is TGTGCCACCAGCACCAGACAGGGAACGAACACCGGGGAGCTGTTTTTT.

This clone was detected once. V and J are TRBV30 and TRBJ2-5, with 9 bases aligning to TRBD2. The trim removed 3 bases at V and 2 bases at J, leaving 7 bases unmatched. The germline CDR1 and CDR2 sequences are GTSNPN and SVGIG (reference sequence). The CDR3 is made up of 15 amino acids. CDR3 amino acids: CAWRPGLAPQETQYF. Here the CDR3 DNA reads TGTGCCTGGAGACCAGGACTAGCGCCACAAGAGACCCAGTACTTC.

The V call is TRBV7-2, the J call TRBJ2-1; 15 bases map to TRBD2. With 5 bases clipped from V and 10 bases from J, the junction kept 6 bases outside the gene matches. This CDR3 region has 15 residues. Germline V gene sequence: CDR1 SGHTA, CDR2 FQGNSA. The CDR3 reads CASSPGLAGGAEQFF. The CDR3 DNA sequence: TGTGCCAGCAGCCCTGGACTAGCGGGGGGGGCCGAGCAGTTCTTC.

This chain joins TRBV7-4 and TRBJ2-1, with 9 bases aligning to TRBD2. V lost 8 bases and J lost 8; bases outside the gene matches: 13. The CDR3 runs 15 residues. Germline CDR1 reads SGHVT; CDR2 reads SQSDAQ. CDR3 sequence: CASFGLAGYRDEQFF. DNA for the CDR3: TGTGCCAGCTTCGGTCTAGCGGGGTATCGCGATGAGCAGTTCTTC.

The chain joins TRBV11-2 to TRBJ2-2; tentative D call: TRBD2 (5 bases). The CDR3 runs to 15 residues. Germline CDR1 SGHAT, CDR2 FQNNGV. Trimming cost V 4 bases and J 1 base, with 10 bases left between them. The CDR3, as DNA: TGTGCCAGCAGCTGGGCCGGGATGAACACCGGGGAGCTGTTTTTT. This sequence encodes CASSWAGMNTGELFF.

The chain carries TRBV7-9 and TRBJ2-7; 10 positions match TRBD1. V was pared by 2 bases and J by 5 bases, with 3 bases of the junction left unmatched. The germline V gene has CDR1 SEHNR and CDR2 FQNEAQ (reference sequence). CDR3 length equals 14 residues. The CDR3 DNA reads as TGTGCCAGCAGCTTAACCGGGACAGGGGACGAGCAGTACTTC. It yields the protein CASSLTGTGDEQYF. Variable domain in full (rest from reference TRBV7-9 and TRBJ2-7): DTGVSQNPRHKITKRGQNVTFRCDPISEHNRLYWYRQTLGQGPEFLTYFQNEAQLEKSRLLSDRFSAERPKGSFSTLEIQRTEQGDSAMYLCASSLTGTGDEQYFGPGTRLTVT.

V is TRBV6-5 and J is TRBJ1-1; possibly TRBD1 for D (5 bases). The CDR3 contains 13 residues. Germline V CDR1 and CDR2: MNHEY, SVGAGI. Trimming removed 5 bases at V and 1 base at J, with 8 bases between. The DNA for the CDR3 is TGTGCCAGCAGTAACAGGAAGAACACTGAAGCTTTCTTT. Residues: CASSNRKNTEAFF.

The rearrangement uses TRBV6-5 and TRBJ2-1; TRBD2 matches at 12 bases. From germline, CDR1 is MNHEY and CDR2 SVGAGI. With 2 bases clipped from V and 4 bases from J, the junction kept 3 bases outside the gene matches. This CDR3 spans 16 amino acids. As DNA, the CDR3 is TGTGCCAGCAGTTACCCAGGACTAGCGGGGTACAATGAGCAGTTCTTC. The encoded protein is CASSYPGLAGYNEQFF.

Turning to this clone: A read error may account for a junction end that differs from germline. The chain couples TRBV18 to TRBJ2-7, with TRBD2 as a possible D gene (5 bases). Germline loops: CDR1 KGHSH, CDR2 LQKENI. The CDR3 covers 11 residues. CDR3 residues: CASSPAGFLFF. The CDR3 DNA sequence: TGTGCCAGCTCACCAGCGGGTTTCCTTTTTTTC.

The gene calls are TRBV7-2 and TRBJ1-2; weak D call: TRBD1 (5 bases). CDR1 is SGHTA, CDR2 FQGNSA, per germline. This CDR3 is built from 14 residues. With 1 base removed from V and 4 bases from J, the gap between germline ends came to 10 bases. The CDR3 region is CASSLVLGGYGYTF. The DNA for the CDR3 is TGTGCCAGCAGCTTAGTTTTGGGGGGCTATGGCTACACCTTC.

The chain combines TRBV5-8 with TRBJ2-2; possibly TRBD2 for D (5 bases). From germline, CDR1 is SGHTS and CDR2 YDEGEE. The CDR3 has 12 residues. V lost 5 bases and J 7 bases, leaving 9 bases between the germline ends. The CDR3 sequence: CASRRVRGELFF. For the CDR3, the DNA is TGTGCCAGCAGGCGGGTTCGCGGGGAGCTGTTTTTT.

The chain recombines TRBV5-1 with TRBJ1-6; tentative D call: TRBD1 (6 bases). Trimming stripped 0 bases from V and 7 bases from J, with 17 bases between. Germline CDR1 SGHRS, CDR2 YFSETQ. This CDR3 spans 17 amino acids. In nucleotides, the CDR3 is TGCGCCAGCAGCTTGGCCTCGGGGGCGGGAGGAAATTCACCCCTCCACTTT. Protein sequence: CASSLASGAGGNSPLHF.

This clone came up once. The chain employs TRBV14 and TRBJ1-6; D uncertain. In germline, CDR1 is SGHDN, CDR2 FVKESK. The CDR3 has 15 amino acids. V lost 1 base, J lost 8 bases, and 12 bases lay in between. The CDR3 region is CASSQVIGFDSPLHF. The CDR3, as DNA: TGTGCCAGCAGCCAAGTAATCGGGTTCGATTCACCCCTCCACTTT.

The genes are TRBV6-1 and TRBJ1-1; 7 bases fit TRBD1. The CDR3 extends over 15 amino acids. Trimming took 6 bases from V and 3 from J; bases not matched to a gene: 10. Germline CDR1 is MNHNS and CDR2 is SASEGT. As DNA, the CDR3 is TGTGCCAGCAGACAACAGGGGTTTCGGGACACTGAAGCTTTCTTT. It encodes CASRQQGFRDTEAFF.

The chain is built from TRBV11-2 and TRBJ1-2; 8 bases fit TRBD1. This CDR3 comprises 14 residues. V gave up 8 bases and J gave up 2 bases; unmatched junction bases: 7. Germline V lookup: CDR1 SGHAT, CDR2 FQNNGV. The CDR3 region has the DNA TGTGCCAGCGCGAAGGACAGGGCCAACTATGGCTACACCTTC. This sequence encodes CASAKDRANYGYTF.

This sequence joins TRBV5-1 and TRBJ2-7; maybe TRBD1 (6 bases). Germline-derived CDR1 and CDR2 are SGHRS and YFSETQ. This CDR3 comprises 14 residues. Trimming took off 4 bases at V and 3 bases at J, with 14 bases between the two ends. Written as DNA, the CDR3 is TGCGCCAGCAGCCCTAACGGACAGTACTACGAGCAGTACTTC. This gives the protein CASSPNGQYYEQYF.

The gene calls are TRBV7-6 and TRBJ2-7, with TRBD1 as a possible D gene (6 bases). This CDR3 contains 13 residues. The V end lost 5 bases, the J end lost 3 bases, and 11 bases lay between the germline ends. CDR1 SGHVS and CDR2 FNYEAQ come from the germline V gene. CDR3 nucleotide sequence: TGTGCCAGCAGCCCAGGGGTCCACTACGAGCAGTACTTC. Translated: CASSPGVHYEQYF.